This paragraph reports one TCR beta chain. Its antigen remains unidentified. These data come from a study of blood T cells in healthy people across ages. Study outcomes and limitations: Whereas aged donors had fewer naive CD4+ cells, long-lived donors had more of them and higher diversity.

A second PCR, run for about 6 to 11 cycles, used a sample-barcoded 5' primer plus a J-beta primer mix. All cDNA molecules were each tagged by a template-switch adaptor with 12 random nucleotides. MiXCR was run by TCRdb on the 5' RACE reads, yielding one entry per CDR3 protein. This sample has under 1,100,000 distinct CDR3 sequences, with 20% to 25% found just once. Germline values: CDR1 SEHNR, CDR2 FQNEAQ (reference sequence). The CDR3 loop spans 17 amino acids. Trimming stripped 2 bases from V and 2 bases from J, with 18 bases between. These data were likewise used in another study, on T cells of mothers and their children. That source adds: Detection yielded no persistent microchimeric T cell clones.

The TCR sequence derives from a girl aged 2 to 9 in good health. Input material: blood. This rearrangement joins TRBV7-9 to TRBJ1-1; tentative D call: TRBD1 (5 bases). The DNA of the CDR3 is TGTGCCAGCAGCTTACTACTACCCGGGGCAAGTAACACTGAAGCTTTCTTT. It encodes CASSLLLPGASNTEAFF.